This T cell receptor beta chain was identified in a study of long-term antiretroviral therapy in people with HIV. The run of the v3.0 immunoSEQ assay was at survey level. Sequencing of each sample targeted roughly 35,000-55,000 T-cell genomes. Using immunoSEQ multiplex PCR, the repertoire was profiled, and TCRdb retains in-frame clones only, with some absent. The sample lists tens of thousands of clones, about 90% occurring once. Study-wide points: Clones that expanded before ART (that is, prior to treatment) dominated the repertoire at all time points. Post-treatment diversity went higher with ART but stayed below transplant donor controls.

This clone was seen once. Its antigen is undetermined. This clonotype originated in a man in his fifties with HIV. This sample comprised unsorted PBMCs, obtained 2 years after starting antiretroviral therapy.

CDR3 bases: TGTGCCAGCAGCTTAGATAGCAATCAGCCCCAGCATTTT. It translates to CASSLDSNQPQHF. The chain links TRBV7-2 to TRBJ1-5; D not resolved. Looked up from germline, CDR1 is SGHTA and CDR2 is FQGNSA. The CDR3 extends over 13 amino acids. Deletions cut 1 base from V and 0 bases from J, with 1 base between. Full variable domain (remainder filled in from reference TRBV7-2 and TRBJ1-5): GAGVSQSPSNKVTEKGKDVELRCDPISGHTALYWYRQSLGQGLEFLIYFQGNSAPDKSGLPSDRFSAERTGGSVSTLTIQRTQQEDSAVYLCASSLDSNQPQHFGDGTRLSIL.